This record concerns one T cell receptor (beta chain) sequence. This clone's antigen is unknown. No quality values exist for individual bases; no much larger clone is one base distant. The data were taken from a study of cytomegalovirus exposure and HLA in healthy donors (dated by TCRdb to the late 2010s). As for the study more broadly: In an earlier analysis of around 540 of the donors, 276 Gb of sequence data and about 110 million unique TCR beta sequences from roughly 180 million T cells were reported. All discovery cohort repertoires had been generated using a single sequencing platform. In a later analysis, previously published TCR beta repertoires from 666 donors were re-analyzed and high-resolution HLA genotyping was added so that TCR occurrence patterns could be studied. HLA typing included class I and class II loci at four-digit resolution. Donor age, sex, ethnicity and CMV serostatus were collected together with the repertoire data. Typing coverage varied by locus: roughly 620-640 donors for A, B, C, DRB1 and DQB1; roughly 520 for DQA1; around 570 for DPA1; more than 450 for DPB1. The aim of the study was to test whether cataloging public T cell receptors could identify signatures of past pathogen exposure. Of the 300 to 500 genotyped donors, 80% to 90% were placed in the genetic ancestry cluster associated with self-reported Caucasian donors. In addition to the first cohort of about 650 subjects, a separate validation cohort of approximately 130 different subjects was used. High-throughput TCR immunosequencing, statistical association of individual TCRs with disease status, and machine learning were combined to predict cytomegalovirus infection status. The T cell repertoires of some 700 subjects were profiled by immunosequencing and related to cytomegalovirus serostatus. A later genetic analysis used genome-wide SNP genotypes for about three fifths of the roughly 700 donors, treating that subset as a discovery cohort. To decide whether each TCR beta V gene segment behaved as functional or pseudogenic, an earlier analysis of 587 of the donors relied on high-throughput TCR beta sequencing. The later analysis used no new phenotypic data to find candidate immune exposures, relying instead on TCR beta sequences and their occurrence across donors. On average, 235,054 unique TCR beta nucleotide sequences were sequenced per donor among some 420 genotyped donors of the cohort, with roughly a sixth of those sequences being non-productive. An early release covering more than 500 HLA-typed donors comprised approximately 290 gigabases of sequencing data and around 86 million unique TCR sequences. Because of strong linkage in the cohort, roughly five DR-DQ haplotypes were treated as single units for association and clustering. The study at large found these results: The 87-base-pair reads could not distinguish some IMGT-functional V segments, including TRBV6-2 and TRBV6-3, so those segments were excluded. In an earlier analysis of roughly 560 of the donors, most TCR beta V segments were observed in productive rearrangements about 87% or about 30% of the time, broadly matching IMGT annotations. According to a later genetic analysis, donors in an Asian-associated ancestry cluster had fewer N-insertions in productive TCRs than the approximately 670-donor mean. In a later analysis, several top co-occurrence clusters were reported to appear linked to parvovirus B19, influenza, CMV and Epstein-Barr virus. Three of the identified cytomegalovirus-associated TCR beta chains were confirmed in vitro to be specific for cytomegalovirus antigens. In a later analysis, about 17,000 TCR beta sequences were associated with specific HLA alleles at a false discovery rate of 0.05. Linkage disequilibrium might explain the correlated functional status among segregating V segments, but an unknown experimental factor could not be ruled out. The cohort was sequenced for TCR beta chains only, and without alpha or paired-chain data the features that could be detected were limited. A further reported finding was that TCR beta sequences accurately predicted the HLA-A and HLA-B alleles for most subjects in the first cohort. The only immune exposure information available for the cohort was CMV serostatus. Assigning TCR associations to individual alleles was difficult when HLA alleles, especially DR and DQ, strongly co-occurred. Most TCR sequences were observed very rarely across donors, whereas some public TCRs were present in many individuals. Most CMV-associated TCR beta chains appeared to be HLA-restricted in a later analysis, and the HLA associations seemed to be driven largely by CMV exposure. In a later analysis, TCR association rates were found to vary across HLA loci, with the most associated TCRs seen for DRB1 alleles and the fewest for HLA-C alleles. The study gave a list of 150 to 200 TCR beta chains associated with cytomegalovirus. Because counts were too low, about 15 rarely observed V segments, including chromosome 9 orphons, were left out of the earlier analysis of about 620 of the donors. The sequencing pipeline was judged likely to have produced a cluster of highly shared sequence variants as a technical artifact. A later analysis found that HLA-associated TCR beta chains were more clonally expanded and had lower generation probabilities than equally common non-associated chains. Cytomegalovirus status was reported to be diagnosed by the classifier with high specificity and sensitivity in both the original and validation cohorts. Because some donors lacked HLA typing at each locus, the association tests relied only on the typed subset. In a later genetic analysis, a missense DCLRE1C variant was associated with V-gene and J-gene trimming of TCR beta chains, and the association was replicated in an independent cohort. According to the authors, the approach could potentially be generalized to other disease states and immunological phenotypes. Roughly uniform sequencing depth across donors was assumed in presence/absence analyses, although this assumption may not hold.

The cohort was made up of 666 healthy bone marrow donors. All cohort members were sampled while nominally healthy, although unrecorded immune exposures were likely present. The donor tested CMV seropositive, placing the donor among the 289 seropositive members of the cohort. A peripheral blood sample was collected from each donor, and TCR beta sequencing was performed on peripheral blood mononuclear cells. The Qiagen DNeasy Blood Extraction Kit was used to extract genomic DNA from the blood cell samples. To prepare the library, the immunoSEQ multiplex PCR assay was applied. The multiplex PCR relied on a mix of 60 forward primers for TCR Vbeta segments and 13 reverse primers for TCR Jbeta segments. The CDR3 region of rearranged TCR beta genes was amplified from genomic DNA with a multiplex PCR assay. On the Illumina HiSeq System, the amplified TCR beta libraries were sequenced as 87-base-pair reads. The source study handled its data this way. A later analysis counted about 80 million unique TCR beta chains across the 700 or so repertoires, and about 10 million of these chains were shared by at least two donors. Raw reads were error-corrected and collapsed into unique sequences by a nearest-neighbor algorithm in which closely related sequences were merged to remove PCR and sequencing errors. Alignment of CDR3 sequences to IMGT reference sequences was used to assign V, D and J gene segments. For a sequence to be retained, a match of at least six nucleotides to both a V gene segment and a J gene segment was required. A rearrangement was called productive if the CDR3 had no stop codons and remained in frame with V and J, and every other rearrangement was called non-productive. Following IMGT convention, CDR3 was defined as the stretch from the second conserved V-encoded cysteine up to the conserved J-encoded phenylalanine. The earlier analysis of some 540 of the donors excluded any sequence lacking an unambiguous match to a single V gene segment. An earlier analysis of over 450 of the donors classified V segments as functional when productive rearrangements were above 56.7% and as segregating when the standard deviation between donors was above 5%. To diagnose cytomegalovirus status from the catalog of TCR beta chain sequences, a statistical classification framework was built. V and J gene assignment, in a later analysis, came from comparing TCR nucleotide sequences with IMGT/GENE-DB human TR gene sequences. A later analysis assigned CDR3 sequences and most-parsimonious VDJ recombination scenarios with the TCRdist pipeline. A later analysis defined each TCR beta chain by its CDR3 amino acid sequence plus V-gene family, and excluded reads lacking a unique V-gene family. A later analysis removed roughly 590 highly shared, low-generation-probability nucleotide sequences to deal with suspected cross-contamination and a sequencing artifact. A later analysis calculated a clonal expansion index for each public chain from normalized within-repertoire ranks of inferred template counts. A later analysis computed generation probabilities with a VDJ recombination model fitted to out-of-frame rearrangements, and checked the results against IGoR. A later analysis scored TCR-TCR, TCR-HLA and TCR-CMV co-occurrence with hypergeometric tests, applying a repertoire-size bias correction to TCR pairs. A later analysis estimated false discovery rates by permuting HLA or CMV assignments 20 times. In a later analysis, co-occurring TCRs were grouped using DBSCAN, and TCRdist sequence similarity was added for clustering within HLA-allele-positive subsets. For co-occurrence clustering, repertoires with fewer than 30,000 or more than 120,000 public chains were excluded, along with a handful of repertoires with anomalous nucleotide sharing. The source is immuneACCESS, and TCRdb retained only in-frame sequences with V and J called. Part of the clones is not carried over; for the studies checked, unresolved V genes explain less than half of this, and the remainder is unexplained. The V and J calls and clone size are taken from that table; D and trimming were inferred from the DNA. This sample holds about 100,000 clones; roughly three quarters were observed only once. The ten largest account for under 5% of the sample.

The CDR3, cysteine through phenylalanine, is 15 amino acids long. This entry keeps only the CDR3 DNA: 45 bases, framed from base 1. For CDR1 and CDR2, the germline V gene lists MRHNA and SNTAGT. At the junction V is shortened by 4 bases and J by 2 bases; bases outside the gene matches: 8. Sequenced: PBMCs. The TCR sequence derives from a female donor in good health and CMV-seropositive. Recombination linked TRBV6-4 to TRBJ2-7; 7 central bases correspond to TRBD1. The nucleotide sequence is given as TGTGCCAGCAGTGTCCCGGACAGGTCCACCTACGAGCAGTACTTC. It is translated as CASSVPDRSTYEQYF.